The entry below gives a single T cell receptor (beta chain) sequence along with its context. What it recognizes is unknown. There were TCR beta CDR3 regions amplified from RNA transcripts. First-round RT-PCR with HTBI primers amplified the TCR CDR3 region. TCRdb itself ran the multiplex PCR reads through MiXCR, one entry per CDR3 protein. The sample has about 290,000 distinct CDR3 sequences; around a sixth are singletons. Trimming left V 4 bases short and J 1 base short, with 8 bases between. The length of the CDR3 is 14 residues. The sample belongs to a study of T cells in Graves' hyperthyroidism and ophthalmopathy. Study overall: Peripheral blood was obtained at initial diagnosis, preceding any treatment.

Whole-study results and caveats: Blood held most thyroid clonotypes expanded above 0.001 frequency.

Extraction of PBMCs used 8.5 to 10 ml of fresh peripheral blood. The chain employs TRBV12-3 or TRBV12-4 and TRBJ2-1; no clear D gene. This TCR was sampled from a man aged 25 to 40 with Graves' hyperthyroidism. The sequenced sample consisted of blood. As DNA, the CDR3 is TGTGCCAGCAGTTCAAGCGCGTCCTACAATGAGCAGTTCTTC. Amino acid sequence: CASSSSASYNEQFF.